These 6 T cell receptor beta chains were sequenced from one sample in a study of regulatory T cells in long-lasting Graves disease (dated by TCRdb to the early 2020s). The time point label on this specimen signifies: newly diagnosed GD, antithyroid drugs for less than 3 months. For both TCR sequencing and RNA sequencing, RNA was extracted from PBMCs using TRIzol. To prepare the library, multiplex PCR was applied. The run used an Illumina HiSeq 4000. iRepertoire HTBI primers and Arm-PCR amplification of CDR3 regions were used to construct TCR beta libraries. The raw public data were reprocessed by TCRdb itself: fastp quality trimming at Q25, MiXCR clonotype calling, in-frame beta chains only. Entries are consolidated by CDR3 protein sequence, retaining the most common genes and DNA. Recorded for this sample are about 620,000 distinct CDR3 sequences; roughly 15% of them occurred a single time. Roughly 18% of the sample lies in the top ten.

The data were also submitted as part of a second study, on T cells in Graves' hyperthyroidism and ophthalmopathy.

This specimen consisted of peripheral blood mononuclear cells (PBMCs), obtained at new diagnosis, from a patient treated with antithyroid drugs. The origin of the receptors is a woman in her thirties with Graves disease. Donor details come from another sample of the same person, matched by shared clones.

The CDR3 DNA sequence: TGTGCCAGTAGTACCCGGACTAGCGGGAGATCTGAGACCCAGTACTTC. Amino acid sequence: CASSTRTSGRSETQYF. V gene TRBV19 combines with J gene TRBJ2-5; 13 nucleotides line up with TRBD2. Germline V gene data show CDR1 as LNHDA and CDR2 as SQIVND (reference sequence). The CDR3 contains 16 residues. Trimming at V came to 4 bases and at J to 5 bases, leaving 7 bases not matched to a gene.

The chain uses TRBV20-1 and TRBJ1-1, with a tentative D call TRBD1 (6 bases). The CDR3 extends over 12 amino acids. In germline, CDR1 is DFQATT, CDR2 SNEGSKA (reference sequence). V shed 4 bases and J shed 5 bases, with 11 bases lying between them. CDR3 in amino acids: CSAIQGNTEAFF. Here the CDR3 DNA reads TGCAGTGCTATCCAGGGGAATACTGAAGCTTTCTTT.

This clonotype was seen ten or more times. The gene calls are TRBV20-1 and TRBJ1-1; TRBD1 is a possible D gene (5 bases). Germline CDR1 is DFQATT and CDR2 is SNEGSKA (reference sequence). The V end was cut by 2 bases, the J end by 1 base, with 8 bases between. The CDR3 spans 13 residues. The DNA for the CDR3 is TGCAGTGCTAGACCGAGGGGGAACACTGAAGCTTTCTTT. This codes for CSARPRGNTEAFF.

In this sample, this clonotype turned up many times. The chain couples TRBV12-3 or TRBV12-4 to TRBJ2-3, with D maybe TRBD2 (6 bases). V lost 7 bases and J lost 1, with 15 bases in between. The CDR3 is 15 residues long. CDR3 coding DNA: TGTGCCAGCACTCGCCGGGCTAGCGGCACAGATACGCAGTATTTT. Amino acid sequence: CASTRRASGTDTQYF.

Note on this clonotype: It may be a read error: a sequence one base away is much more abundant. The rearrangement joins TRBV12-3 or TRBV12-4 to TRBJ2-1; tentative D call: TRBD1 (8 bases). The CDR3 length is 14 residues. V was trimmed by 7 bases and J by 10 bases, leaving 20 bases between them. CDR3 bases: TGTGCCAGCACCATACTGACAGGGGAGGGCGAGCAGTTCTTC. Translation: CASTILTGEGEQFF.

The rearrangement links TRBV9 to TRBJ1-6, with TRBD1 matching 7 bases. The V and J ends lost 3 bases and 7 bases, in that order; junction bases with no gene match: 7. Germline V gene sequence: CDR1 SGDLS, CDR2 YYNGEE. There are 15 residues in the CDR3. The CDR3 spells CASSAAGTENSPLHF. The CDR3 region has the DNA TGTGCCAGCAGCGCGGCCGGGACAGAAAATTCACCCCTCCACTTT. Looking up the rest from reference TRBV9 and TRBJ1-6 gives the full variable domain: DSGVTQTPKHLITATGQRVTLRCSPRSGDLSVYWYQQSLDQGLQFLIQYYNGEERAKGNILERFSAQQFPDLHSELNLSSLELGDSALYFCASSAAGTENSPLHFGNGTRLTVT.